This entry lists 19 T cell receptor beta chains sequenced from one sample in a study of CD8+ T cells in alopecia areata. cDNA prepared by RNA extraction and subsequent reverse transcription served as the template for sequencing. Sequencing used immunoSEQ multiplex PCR; TCRdb keeps in-frame clones, though not all of them. Among about 120,000 clones, about 49% were seen once, and the ten largest hold 18%. Sequenced material: CD8+ T cells sorted from blood, taken at week 0. The source of these receptors is a human donor with alopecia areata.

This clone turned up a few times. The chain employs TRBV5-1 and TRBJ2-4; either TRBD1 or TRBD2 may supply D (8 bases each). The CDR3 spans 18 residues. Trimming removed 3 bases from V and 8 bases from J, with 27 bases in between. CDR1 is SGHRS, CDR2 YFSETQ, per germline. The CDR3 coding sequence is TGCGCCAGCAGCTCCGGGGGGGCGACAGGGGCGCTAGTTTACATTCAGTACTTC. Protein sequence: CASSSGGATGALVYIQYF. The complete variable domain, with remaining parts taken from reference TRBV5-1 and TRBJ2-4, reads KAGVTQTPRYLIKTRGQQVTLSCSPISGHRSVSWYQQTPGQGLQFLFEYFSETQRNKGNFPGRFSGRQFSNSRSEMNVSTLELGDSALYLCASSSGGATGALVYIQYFGAGTRLSVL.

This chain's CDR3 is CASSRGAQGADTQYF. CDR3 sequence (DNA): TGTGCCAGCAGCCGGGGGGCACAGGGGGCAGATACGCAGTATTTT. The chain is built from TRBV7-9 and TRBJ2-3, with D perhaps matching TRBD1 (8 bases). The CDR3 covers 15 residues. From germline, CDR1 is SEHNR and CDR2 FQNEAQ (reference sequence). V lost 5 bases and J 4 bases, leaving 16 bases between the germline ends.

The rearrangement links TRBV29-1 to TRBJ2-7, with 9 bases matching TRBD1. The CDR3 runs 14 residues. J gave up 7 bases and V 5 bases, and 12 bases lay outside the gene matches. Germline V gene data show CDR1 as SQVTM and CDR2 as ANQGSEA. The CDR3 DNA reads as TGCAGCGTTCGACCGGGACAGGGATCTCGAGAGCAGTACTTC. Its protein product is CSVRPGQGSREQYF.

This chain joins TRBV5-1 and TRBJ2-2, with 7 bases identical to TRBD2. V lost 3 bases, J lost 4 bases, and 9 bases stayed unmatched. Germline assignment: CDR1 SGHRS and CDR2 YFSETQ. The CDR3 is made up of 16 amino acids. This chain's CDR3 is CASSSYSGGTTGELFF. The CDR3 nucleotides are TGCGCCAGCAGCTCCTACTCCGGGGGGACCACCGGGGAGCTGTTTTTT.

This clone was recorded many times. This sequence is one base from a far larger clone and is likely a read error. The V gene is TRBV4-2, the J gene TRBJ1-2; D call uncertain. CDR1 is LGHNA, CDR2 YNFKEQ, per germline. The CDR3 consists of 15 residues. Trimming removed 0 bases at V and 4 bases at J, with 12 bases between. CDR3 in amino acids: CASSQDRASGYGYTF. CDR3 nucleotide sequence: TGTGCCAGCAGCCAAGATAGGGCCAGCGGCTATGGCTACACCTTC.

This clone was recorded a few times. This sequence joins TRBV10-3 and TRBJ2-3, with unresolved D. The ends were cut back, 8 bases at V and 4 bases at J, with 10 bases in the middle. CDR1 and CDR2 (germline): ENHRY, SYGVKD. The CDR3 totals 12 residues. The CDR3 nucleotides read TGTGCCATCGACGAAGGATCAGATACGCAGTATTTT. This encodes CAIDEGSDTQYF.

A few counts support this clone. V and J are TRBV29-1 and TRBJ2-7; D gene unclear. CDR3 length: 13 amino acids. V gave up 6 bases and J gave up 0 bases, with 12 bases separating them. CDR1 SQVTM and CDR2 ANQGSEA come from the germline V gene. The CDR3 sequence is CSVLSGASYEQYF. CDR3 coding DNA: TGCAGCGTCCTTTCAGGTGCCTCCTACGAGCAGTACTTC.

A note on this clone: At the DNA level, this CDR3 is encoded by other sequences in the same sample as well. The chain links TRBV9 to TRBJ2-7, with 7 nucleotides matching TRBD2. Germline CDR1 and CDR2: SGDLS and YYNGEE. V lost 0 bases and J lost 2; bases outside the gene matches: 2. CDR3 length: 14 amino acids. The chain's CDR3 is CASSVGGGTYEQYF. CDR3 DNA sequence: TGTGCCAGCAGCGTAGGGGGAGGGACCTACGAGCAGTACTTC.

This clone was seen once. This chain joins TRBV6-6 and TRBJ2-3, with D unclear. The length of the CDR3 is 13 residues. The V and J ends lost 0 bases and 1 base respectively, with 2 bases between them. The germline gives CDR1 MNHNY, CDR2 SVGAGI (reference sequence). CDR3 in amino acids: CASSYSGTDTQYF. CDR3 DNA sequence: TGTGCCAGCAGTTACTCGGGCACAGATACGCAGTATTTT.

In its sample, this clone was seen a few times. The chain combines TRBV6-4 with TRBJ2-3, with TRBD1 matching 7 bases. J lost 2 bases, V lost 4 bases, and 6 bases had no gene match. The CDR3 runs to 15 residues. Germline V gene data show CDR1 as MRHNA and CDR2 as SNTAGT. CDR3 protein: CASSASRGSTDTQYF. DNA of the CDR3: TGTGCCAGCAGTGCATCCAGGGGGTCCACAGATACGCAGTATTTT.

The DNA of the CDR3 is TGTGCCAGCAGCCCGAGTCGGCAGGGTCTTGCCTACGAGCAGTACTTC. This gives the protein CASSPSRQGLAYEQYF. The genes are TRBV7-9 and TRBJ2-7; tentatively, D is TRBD1 (5 bases). CDR3 size: 16 residues. V was cut by 5 bases and J by 2 bases, with 19 bases left in between. Germline values: CDR1 SEHNR, CDR2 FQNEAQ (reference sequence).

This clone turned up a few times. The V gene is TRBV6-6, the J gene TRBJ2-5; D might be TRBD2 (6 bases). Trimming stripped 2 bases from V and 5 bases from J, with 12 bases between. The germline V gene encodes CDR1 MNHNY and CDR2 SVGAGI (reference sequence). This CDR3 region has 14 residues. The CDR3 DNA follows: TGTGCCAGCAGTTACCTGGTAGGGAGGGAGACCCAGTACTTC. It codes for CASSYLVGRETQYF.

There are a few counts of this clone. J is TRBJ2-3 and V is TRBV7-2, with TRBD2 matching 10 bases. Germline CDR1 and CDR2: SGHTA and FQGNSA. The CDR3 extends over 17 amino acids. V lost 3 bases, J lost 2 bases, and 8 bases stayed unmatched. The CDR3 nucleotides are TGTGCCAGCAGCTTCTCTCAGCGGGGGGGCCCCACAGATACGCAGTATTTT. Its protein is CASSFSQRGGPTDTQYF.

V and J are TRBV19 and TRBJ1-2; no firm D call. Germline-derived CDR1 and CDR2 are LNHDA and SQIVND (reference sequence). V was cut by 5 bases and J by 8 bases, with 15 bases left in between. This CDR3 has 13 residues. CDR3 bases: TGTGCCAGTAGTTTGGGATCTGCGGAAGGCTACACCTTC. It codes for CASSLGSAEGYTF.

The J gene is TRBJ2-1, the V gene TRBV5-6; D might be TRBD2 (5 bases). Germline-derived CDR1 and CDR2 are SGHDT and YYEEEE. The CDR3 runs to 12 residues. Trimming left V 3 bases short and J 14 bases short, with 15 bases between. CDR3 protein: CASSSGPVGKFF. CDR3 bases: TGTGCCAGCAGCTCTGGGCCGGTCGGGAAGTTCTTC.

The gene calls are TRBV7-6 and TRBJ2-7; D unclear. Germline V gene data show CDR1 as SGHVS and CDR2 as FNYEAQ. The CDR3 runs to 12 residues. The V end lost 5 bases, the J end lost 6 bases, and 11 bases lay between the germline ends. The CDR3 spells CASSPAPPEQYF. CDR3 nucleotide sequence: TGTGCCAGCAGCCCAGCCCCACCCGAGCAGTACTTC.

The J gene is TRBJ2-1, the V gene TRBV9; D call uncertain. Germline lookup yields CDR1 SGDLS and CDR2 YYNGEE. V was pared by 1 base and J by 8 bases, with 10 bases between. The CDR3 consists of 13 residues. This CDR3 is CASSVFRQDEQFF. The CDR3 region has the DNA TGTGCCAGCAGCGTATTCCGCCAAGATGAGCAGTTCTTC.

The chain links TRBV27 to TRBJ1-6, with 9 bases that match TRBD1. CDR1 and CDR2 (germline): MNHEY, SMNVEV (reference sequence). The CDR3 contains 14 residues. Trimming cost V 2 bases and J 9 bases; bases outside gene matches: 2. CDR3 in amino acids: CASSLGQGISPLHF. The CDR3, as DNA: TGTGCCAGCAGTTTAGGACAGGGGATTTCACCCCTCCACTTT.

The V call is TRBV30, the J call TRBJ2-2; D is perhaps TRBD2 (6 bases). The germline V gene encodes CDR1 GTSNPN and CDR2 SVGIG (reference sequence). The CDR3 runs to 15 residues. Trimming removed 5 bases at V and 1 base at J, with 14 bases between. DNA of the CDR3: TGTGCCTGGGTAGGACCGGGAGTGAACACCGGGGAGCTGTTTTTT. This gives the protein CAWVGPGVNTGELFF.